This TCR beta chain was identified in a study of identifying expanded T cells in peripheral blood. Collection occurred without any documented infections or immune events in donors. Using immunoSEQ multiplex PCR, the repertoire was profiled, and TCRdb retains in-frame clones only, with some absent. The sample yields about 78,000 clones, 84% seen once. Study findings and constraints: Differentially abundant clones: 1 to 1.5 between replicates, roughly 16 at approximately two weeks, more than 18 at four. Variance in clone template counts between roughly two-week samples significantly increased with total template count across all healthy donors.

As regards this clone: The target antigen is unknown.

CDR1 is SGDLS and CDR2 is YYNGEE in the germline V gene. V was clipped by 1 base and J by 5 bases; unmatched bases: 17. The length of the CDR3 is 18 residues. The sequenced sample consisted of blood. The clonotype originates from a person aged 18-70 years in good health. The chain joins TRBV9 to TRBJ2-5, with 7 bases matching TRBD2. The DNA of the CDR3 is TGTGCCAGCAGCGTACACCCCCCGGCCTCGGGGGGAGAGGAGACCCAGTACTTC. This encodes CASSVHPPASGGEETQYF.